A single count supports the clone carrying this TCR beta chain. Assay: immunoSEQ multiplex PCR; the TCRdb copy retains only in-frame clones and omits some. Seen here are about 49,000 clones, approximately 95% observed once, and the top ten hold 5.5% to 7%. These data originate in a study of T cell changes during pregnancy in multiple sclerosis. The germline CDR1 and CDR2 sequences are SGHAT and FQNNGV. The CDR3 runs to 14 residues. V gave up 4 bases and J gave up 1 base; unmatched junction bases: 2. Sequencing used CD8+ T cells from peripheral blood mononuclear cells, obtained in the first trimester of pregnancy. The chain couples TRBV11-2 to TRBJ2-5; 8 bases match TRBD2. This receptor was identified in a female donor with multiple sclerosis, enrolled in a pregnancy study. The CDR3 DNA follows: TGTGCCAGCAGCTCCGGACTAGCCCAAGAGACCCAGTACTTC. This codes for CASSSGLAQETQYF.